This T cell receptor (beta chain) originates from a study of cytomegalovirus exposure and HLA in healthy donors. Germline V CDR1 and CDR2: MNHNY, SVGAGI (reference sequence). Germline trimming cut 6 bases from V and 8 bases from J; bases unmatched to any gene: 11. The CDR3 loop spans 15 amino acids. PCR amplification relied on 60 Vbeta primers (plus 13 Jbeta primers). Method: immunoSEQ multiplex PCR; TCRdb's copy keeps in-frame clones and lacks some. The sample contains some 200,000 clones, more than 85% of which appear only once. The chain combines TRBV6-6 with TRBJ2-3; 10 bases match TRBD2. This TCR was sampled from a woman younger than 30 in good health and CMV-seronegative. The sequenced sample consisted of PBMCs. The CDR3 is CASSQTGLARFTQYF. CDR3 DNA: TGTGCCAGCAGCCAAACGGGACTAGCGAGGTTTACGCAGTATTTT.